This T cell receptor beta chain was identified in a study of shared T cell receptors in the human thymus. Some clones are missing from TCRdb's copy, which holds only in-frame ones; the method was immunoSEQ multiplex PCR. This sample has about 380,000 clones, with 85% to 95% found just once. The CDR3 has 15 amino acids. The germline gives CDR1 MNHEY, CDR2 SVGAGI. With 6 bases removed from V and 2 bases from J, the gap between germline ends came to 13 bases. This TCR derives from a human donor. Material: thymocytes. This chain uses TRBV6-5 with TRBJ2-2, with no clear D. The CDR3 DNA reads TGTGCCAGCAGCCACCGACACCCAAACACCGGGGAGCTGTTTTTT. It codes for CASSHRHPNTGELFF.